A selection of T cell receptor beta chains follows, all from one sample in a study of cytomegalovirus exposure and HLA in healthy donors. TCRdb's copy holds only in-frame clones and misses some; the assay was immunoSEQ multiplex PCR. The top ten clones hold 10% to 15% of a sample with about 130,000 clones, approximately 80% of them seen once. Sequencing was carried out using PBMCs. These receptors were obtained from a woman aged 35 to 49 in good health and CMV-seropositive. Both conserved end residues are part of each CDR3. Fields, in order: clone size, D gene, V gene, J gene, CDR3 DNA, CDR3 protein. A D gene is named only where the DNA matches it firmly. Size is omitted from some rows. Given values are once, few, many or a class for expanded clones.

>once|-|TRBV7-8|TRBJ2-7
TGTGCCAGCAGCCTAGACGGACAGGGACTAACCTACGAGCAGTACTTC
CASSLDGQGLTYEQYF
>-|-|TRBV7-8|TRBJ2-4
TGTGCCAGCAGCTTAGCCGAACAGGAAAACATTCAGTACTTC
CASSLAEQENIQYF
>few|TRBD1|TRBV28|TRBJ1-2
TGTGCCAGCAGACCGCCGGGACAGAACTATGGCTACACCTTC
CASRPPGQNYGYTF
>-|TRBD2|TRBV4-1|TRBJ2-7
TGCGCCAGCAGTCGAGTAGCGGGAGAGGCCTACGAGCAGTACTTC
CASSRVAGEAYEQYF
>-|-|TRBV10-1|TRBJ1-3
TGCGCCAGCAGTGAGTCGGTGATGGGGAGCTCTGGAAACACCATATATTTT
CASSESVMGSSGNTIYF
>-|TRBD1|TRBV10-3|TRBJ1-1
TGTGCCATCAGCGGACAGGGGAACACTGAAGCTTTCTTT
CAISGQGNTEAFF
>-|-|TRBV28|TRBJ2-7
TGTGCCAGCAGTTTAGGCCGGACTGCCCAATACGAGCAGTACTTC
CASSLGRTAQYEQYF
>-|-|TRBV7-2|TRBJ2-5
TGTGCCAGCAGCTTAGTGGCAGAGACCCAGTACTTC
CASSLVAETQYF
>-|-|TRBV30|TRBJ1-5
TGTGCCTGGGCCCTCCGAGGAGATCAGCCCCAGCATTTT
CAWALRGDQPQHF
>few|TRBD1|TRBV6-6|TRBJ2-7
TGTGCCAGCAGTTACTTAGGACAGGGCTACGAGCAGTACTTC
CASSYLGQGYEQYF
>-|-|TRBV7-9|TRBJ2-3
TGTGCCAGCAGCCATGGGGGGTTATCTAGCACAGATACGCAGTATTTT
CASSHGGLSSTDTQYF